This T cell receptor beta chain comes out of a study of CD8 T cells in Susac syndrome. From blood CD8+ and CD4+ T cells, the TCR beta chain was sequenced. It was with random hexamers that 0.5 to 1 ug RNA was reverse transcribed. Using its own MiXCR run on the immunoSEQ multiplex PCR reads, TCRdb lists one record per CDR3 protein. The sample shows 150,000 or so distinct CDR3 sequences, over 85% of them seen only once. The table lists this clonotype with a count of one. This CDR3 has 15 residues. After removal of 3 bases from V and 5 bases from J, the junction contained 6 bases not matched to a gene. Per germline, CDR1 LGHNT and CDR2 FRNRAP.

This sequence joins TRBV12-5 and TRBJ2-5, with 10 bases that match TRBD1. This TCR came from a human donor in good health. The sequenced sample consisted of CD4+ T cells from PBMCs. CDR3 residues: CASGFGQGVGETQYF. The CDR3 nucleotides are TGTGCTAGTGGTTTCGGACAGGGGGTCGGGGAGACCCAGTACTTC.